The source of this T cell receptor beta chain is a study of cytomegalovirus exposure and HLA in healthy donors. Comments on this clone: Its antigen is not identified.

Overall study findings and caveats: TCR beta sequences reportedly predicted most subjects' HLA-A and HLA-B alleles accurately.

Germline CDR1 and CDR2: SNHLY and FYNNEI. V gave up 3 bases and J gave up 2 bases, with 13 bases separating them. The CDR3 runs to 15 residues. PCR primers comprised 60 Vbeta and 13 Jbeta primers. Sequencing was performed with immunoSEQ multiplex PCR; in TCRdb, only in-frame clones are kept and a portion is missing. The sample holds roughly 120,000 clones, roughly 83% seen once. The source is a man between 25 and 39 years old in good health and CMV-seropositive. Sequenced material: PBMCs. This chain uses TRBV2 with TRBJ2-5; TRBD2 is a possible D gene (6 bases). CDR3 bases: TGTGCCAGCAGTGACGGGCGGGGTAAGCAAGAGACCCAGTACTTC. Protein sequence: CASSDGRGKQETQYF.